Shown below are 8 T cell receptor beta chains from a single sample sequenced in a study of blood T cell repertoires in COVID-19. Clones were sequenced by immunoSEQ multiplex PCR, and TCRdb holds only the in-frame ones, with some missing. The data show approximately 100,000 clones, roughly nine tenths seen once. Sequenced material: peripheral blood. The source of these receptors is a human donor in a cohort sampled during active COVID-19.

The J gene is TRBJ1-5, the V gene TRBV27, with a weak D call TRBD1 (6 bases). Trimming pared 3 bases from V and 7 bases from J, leaving 28 bases between. CDR3 length: 19 amino acids. Germline CDR1 is MNHEY and CDR2 is SMNVEV (reference sequence). The chain's CDR3 is CASSFWGTISGRAGQPQHF. CDR3 in DNA: TGTGCCAGCAGTTTTTGGGGGACAATTAGTGGCAGGGCAGGGCAGCCCCAGCATTTT.

The chain is built from TRBV28 and TRBJ1-1, with TRBD1 matching 8 bases. Unmatched junction bases numbered 11, after V lost 3 bases and J lost 2 bases. Germline V gene data show CDR1 as MDHEN and CDR2 as SYDVKM. This CDR3 contains 17 residues. CDR3 residues: CASSLGDSGQVNTEAFF. CDR3 nucleotides: TGTGCCAGCAGTTTGGGGGATTCGGGACAGGTCAACACTGAAGCTTTCTTT.

The chain links TRBV7-6 to TRBJ1-3, with 8 bases identical to TRBD1. Germline assignment: CDR1 SGHVS and CDR2 FNYEAQ. Germline trimming cut 6 bases from V and 4 bases from J; bases unmatched to any gene: 11. This CDR3 comprises 16 residues. CDR3: CASSSLYRGSGNTIYF. Here the CDR3 DNA reads TGTGCCAGCAGTTCCCTCTACAGGGGGTCCGGAAACACCATATATTTT.

The V gene is TRBV7-8, the J gene TRBJ2-1, with D perhaps TRBD2 (5 bases). This CDR3 is 14 amino acids long. Trimming shortened V by 5 bases and J by 4 bases, and 12 bases separated the two germline ends. Germline CDR1 and CDR2: SGHVS and FQNEAQ. CDR3 region: CASSAHRGYNEQFF. CDR3 coding DNA: TGTGCCAGCAGCGCGCACCGGGGATACAATGAGCAGTTCTTC.

In its sample, this clone was seen a few times. The chain recombines TRBV9 with TRBJ2-1, with 8 bases that match TRBD1. This CDR3 contains 14 residues. The ends lost 1 base at V and 9 bases at J; junction bases unmatched: 6. Germline CDR1 is SGDLS and CDR2 is YYNGEE. The CDR3 nucleotides are TGTGCCAGCAGCGTAAATGACAGGGGTGGTGAGCAGTTCTTC. Amino acids: CASSVNDRGGEQFF.

The chain uses TRBV30 and TRBJ2-1, with TRBD1 matching over 7 bases. Germline V CDR1 and CDR2: GTSNPN, SVGIG (reference sequence). The CDR3 contains 16 residues. The V segment lost 0 bases and the J segment 4 bases; nucleotides outside the gene matches: 9. CDR3 loop: CAWSVGGQSFYNEQFF. CDR3 nucleotides: TGTGCCTGGAGTGTAGGGGGACAGTCCTTTTACAATGAGCAGTTCTTC. Complete variable domain (other parts from reference TRBV30 and TRBJ2-1): SQTIHQWPATLVQPVGSPLSLECTVEGTSNPNLYWYRQAAGRGLQLLFYSVGIGQISSEVPQNLSASRPQDRQFILSSKKLLLSDSGFYLCAWSVGGQSFYNEQFFGPGTRLTVL.

The J gene is TRBJ2-2, the V gene TRBV10-1, with 7 bases matching TRBD2. This CDR3 spans 15 amino acids. CDR1 is WNHNN, CDR2 SYGVQD, per germline (reference sequence). V was pared by 3 bases and J by 5 bases, with 6 bases of the junction left unmatched. The CDR3 sequence is CASSDGGRDTGELFF. The CDR3, as DNA: TGCGCCAGCAGTGATGGCGGGAGAGATACCGGGGAGCTGTTTTTT.

This clone was recorded a few times. The chain links TRBV5-1 to TRBJ2-3; D gene uncertain. Deletions cut 7 bases from V and 3 bases from J, with 12 bases between. This CDR3 contains 13 residues. Germline CDR1 reads SGHRS; CDR2 reads YFSETQ. CDR3 region: CASGSAGTDTQYF. In DNA form, the CDR3 reads TGCGCCAGCGGATCCGCAGGTACAGATACGCAGTATTTT.